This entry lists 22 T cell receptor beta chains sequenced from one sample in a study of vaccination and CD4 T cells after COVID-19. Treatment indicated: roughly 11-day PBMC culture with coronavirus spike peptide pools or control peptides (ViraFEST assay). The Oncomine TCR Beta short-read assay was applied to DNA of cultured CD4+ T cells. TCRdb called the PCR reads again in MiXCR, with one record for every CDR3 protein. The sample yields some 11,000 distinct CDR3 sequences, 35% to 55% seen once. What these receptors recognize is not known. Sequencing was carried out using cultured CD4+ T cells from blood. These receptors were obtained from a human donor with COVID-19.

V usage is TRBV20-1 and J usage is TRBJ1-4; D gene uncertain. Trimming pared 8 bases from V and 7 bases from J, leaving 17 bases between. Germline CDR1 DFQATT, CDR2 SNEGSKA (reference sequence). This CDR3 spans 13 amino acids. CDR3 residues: CSHAQPRSEKLFF. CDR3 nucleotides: TGCAGTCACGCCCAGCCGAGAAGTGAAAAACTGTTTTTT.

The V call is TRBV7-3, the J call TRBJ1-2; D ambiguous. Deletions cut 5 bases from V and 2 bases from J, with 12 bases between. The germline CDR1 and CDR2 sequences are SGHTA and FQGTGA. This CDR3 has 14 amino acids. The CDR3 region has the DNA TGTGCCAGCAGCCAAGGGCTGGGGAACTATGGCTACACCTTC. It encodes CASSQGLGNYGYTF.

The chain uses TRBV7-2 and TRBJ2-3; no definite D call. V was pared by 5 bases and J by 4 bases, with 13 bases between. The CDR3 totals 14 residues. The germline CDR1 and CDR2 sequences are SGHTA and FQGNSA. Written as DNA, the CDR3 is TGTGCCAGCAGCGGCAGGTACAAGTCAGATACGCAGTATTTT. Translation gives CASSGRYKSDTQYF.

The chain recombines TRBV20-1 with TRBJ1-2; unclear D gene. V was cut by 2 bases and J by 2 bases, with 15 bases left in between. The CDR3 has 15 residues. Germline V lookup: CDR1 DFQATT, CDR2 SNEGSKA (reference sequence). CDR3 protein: CSARSPDDGNYGYTF. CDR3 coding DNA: TGCAGTGCTAGATCCCCCGATGACGGGAACTATGGCTACACCTTC.

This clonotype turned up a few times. CDR3 protein: CASTGTVTVNSPLHF. The CDR3 nucleotides are TGTGCCAGTACCGGTACGGTGACAGTTAATTCACCCCTCCACTTT. The chain has TRBV19 and TRBJ1-6; perhaps TRBD1 as D (5 bases). In germline, CDR1 is LNHDA, CDR2 SQIVND (reference sequence). V was trimmed by 7 bases and J by 6 bases, leaving 16 bases between them. This CDR3 has 15 residues.

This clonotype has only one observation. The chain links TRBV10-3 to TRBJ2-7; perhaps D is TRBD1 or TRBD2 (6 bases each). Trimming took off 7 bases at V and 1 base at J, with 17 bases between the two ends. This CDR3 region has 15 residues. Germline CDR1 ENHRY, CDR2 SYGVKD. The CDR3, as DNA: TGTGCCATCATGGGGGGCACGCAGCAATCCTACGAGCAGTACTTC. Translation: CAIMGGTQQSYEQYF.

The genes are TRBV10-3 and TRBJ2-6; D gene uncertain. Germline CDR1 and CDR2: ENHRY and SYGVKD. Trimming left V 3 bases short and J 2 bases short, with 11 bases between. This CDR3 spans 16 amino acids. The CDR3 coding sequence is TGTGCCATCAGTGAAGAAGGGAATACTGGGGCCAACGTCCTGACTTTC. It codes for CAISEEGNTGANVLTF.

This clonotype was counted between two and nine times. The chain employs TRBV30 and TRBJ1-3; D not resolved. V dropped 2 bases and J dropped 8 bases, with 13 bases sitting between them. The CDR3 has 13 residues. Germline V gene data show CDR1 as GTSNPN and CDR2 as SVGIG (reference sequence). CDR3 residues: CAWSKKAPDTIYF. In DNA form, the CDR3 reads TGTGCCTGGAGTAAAAAGGCTCCGGACACCATATATTTT.

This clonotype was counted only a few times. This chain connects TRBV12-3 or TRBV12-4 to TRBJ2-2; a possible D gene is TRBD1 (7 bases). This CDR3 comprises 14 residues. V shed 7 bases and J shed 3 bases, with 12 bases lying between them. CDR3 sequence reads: CASKEGADTGELFF. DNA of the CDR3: TGTGCCAGCAAGGAGGGGGCCGACACCGGGGAGCTGTTTTTT.

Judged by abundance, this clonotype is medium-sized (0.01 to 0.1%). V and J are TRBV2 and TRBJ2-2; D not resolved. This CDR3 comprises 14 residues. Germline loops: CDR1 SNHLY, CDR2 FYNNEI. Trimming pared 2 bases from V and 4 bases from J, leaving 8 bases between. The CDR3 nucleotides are TGTGCCAGCAGTGAAATCCGCGGCACCGGGGAGCTGTTTTTT. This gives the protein CASSEIRGTGELFF.

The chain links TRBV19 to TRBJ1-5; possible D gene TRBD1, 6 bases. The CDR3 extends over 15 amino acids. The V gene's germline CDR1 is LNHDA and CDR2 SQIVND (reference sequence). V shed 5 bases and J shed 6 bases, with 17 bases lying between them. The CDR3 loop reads CASSLNRERGQPQHF. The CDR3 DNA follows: TGTGCCAGTAGTTTAAACAGGGAACGGGGTCAGCCCCAGCATTTT. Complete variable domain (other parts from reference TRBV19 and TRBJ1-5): DGGITQSPKYLFRKEGQNVTLSCEQNLNHDAMYWYRQDPGQGLRLIYYSQIVNDFQKGDIAEGYSVSREKKESFPLTVTSAQKNPTAFYLCASSLNRERGQPQHFGDGTRLSIL.

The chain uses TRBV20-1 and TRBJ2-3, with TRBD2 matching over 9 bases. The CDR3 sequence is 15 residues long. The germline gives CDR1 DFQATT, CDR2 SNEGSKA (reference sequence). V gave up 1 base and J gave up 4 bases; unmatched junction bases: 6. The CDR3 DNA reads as TGCAGTGCTAGAGGCCTAGCGGGGTACCCAGATACGCAGTATTTT. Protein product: CSARGLAGYPDTQYF.

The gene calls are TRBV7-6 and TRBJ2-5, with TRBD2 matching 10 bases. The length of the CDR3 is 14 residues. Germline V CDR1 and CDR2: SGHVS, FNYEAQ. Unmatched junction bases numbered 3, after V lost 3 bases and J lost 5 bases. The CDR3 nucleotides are TGTGCCAGCAGCTTTACTAGCGGGGTGGAGACCCAGTACTTC. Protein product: CASSFTSGVETQYF.

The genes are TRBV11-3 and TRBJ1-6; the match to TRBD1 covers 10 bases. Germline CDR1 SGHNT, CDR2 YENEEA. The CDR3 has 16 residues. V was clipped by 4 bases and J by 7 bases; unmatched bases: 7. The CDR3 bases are TGTGCCAGCAGCTCGAGACAGGGGGCAGGGAATTCACCCCTCCACTTT. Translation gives CASSSRQGAGNSPLHF.

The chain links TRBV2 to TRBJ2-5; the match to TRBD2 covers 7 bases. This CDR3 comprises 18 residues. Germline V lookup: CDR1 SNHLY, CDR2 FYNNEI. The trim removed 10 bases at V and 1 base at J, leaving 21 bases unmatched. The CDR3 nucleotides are TGTGCCACGGGGAGAACCAGGGAGGGCAGGGTGATCCAAGAGACCCAGTACTTC. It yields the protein CATGRTREGRVIQETQYF.

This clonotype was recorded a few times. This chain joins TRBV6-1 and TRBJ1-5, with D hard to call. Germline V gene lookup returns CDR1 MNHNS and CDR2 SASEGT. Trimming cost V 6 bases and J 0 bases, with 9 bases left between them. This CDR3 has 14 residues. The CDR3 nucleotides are TGTGCCAGCAGCCGCGACAATAGCAATCAGCCCCAGCATTTT. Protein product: CASSRDNSNQPQHF.

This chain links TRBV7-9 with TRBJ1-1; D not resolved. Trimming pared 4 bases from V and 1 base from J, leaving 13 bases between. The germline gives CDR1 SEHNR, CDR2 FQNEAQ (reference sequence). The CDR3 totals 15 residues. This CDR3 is CASSSAGQRNTEAFF. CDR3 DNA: TGTGCCAGCAGCTCCGCCGGGCAGAGGAACACTGAAGCTTTCTTT.

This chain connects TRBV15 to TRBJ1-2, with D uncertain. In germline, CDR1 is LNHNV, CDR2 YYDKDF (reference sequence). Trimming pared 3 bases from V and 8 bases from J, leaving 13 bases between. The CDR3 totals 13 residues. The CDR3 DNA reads TGTGCCACCAGCAGTACGGGTCCATGGGGCTACACCTTC. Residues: CATSSTGPWGYTF.

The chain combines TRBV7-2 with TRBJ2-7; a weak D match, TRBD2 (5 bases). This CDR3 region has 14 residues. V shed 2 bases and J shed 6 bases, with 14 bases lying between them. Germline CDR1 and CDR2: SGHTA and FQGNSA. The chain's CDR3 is CASSLRGNYGEQYF. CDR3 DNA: TGTGCCAGCAGCTTACGAGGGAACTACGGCGAGCAGTACTTC.

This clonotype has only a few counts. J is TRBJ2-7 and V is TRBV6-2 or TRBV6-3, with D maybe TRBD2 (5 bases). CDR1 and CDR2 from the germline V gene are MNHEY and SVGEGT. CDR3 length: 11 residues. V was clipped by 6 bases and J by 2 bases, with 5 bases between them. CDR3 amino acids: CASRRAYEQYF. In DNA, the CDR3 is TGTGCCAGCAGGAGGGCCTACGAGCAGTACTTC.

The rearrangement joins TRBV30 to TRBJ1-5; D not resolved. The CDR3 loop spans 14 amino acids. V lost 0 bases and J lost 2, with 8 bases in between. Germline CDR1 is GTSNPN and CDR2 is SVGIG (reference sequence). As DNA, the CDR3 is TGTGCCTGGAGTGTAGTGGCAGGCAATCAGCCCCAGCATTTT. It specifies CAWSVVAGNQPQHF.

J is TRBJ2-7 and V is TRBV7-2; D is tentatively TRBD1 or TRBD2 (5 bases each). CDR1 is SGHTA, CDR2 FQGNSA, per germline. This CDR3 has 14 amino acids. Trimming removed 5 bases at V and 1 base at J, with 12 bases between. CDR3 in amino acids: CASSPDWGSYEQYF. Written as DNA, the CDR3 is TGTGCCAGCAGCCCGGACTGGGGGTCCTACGAGCAGTACTTC.